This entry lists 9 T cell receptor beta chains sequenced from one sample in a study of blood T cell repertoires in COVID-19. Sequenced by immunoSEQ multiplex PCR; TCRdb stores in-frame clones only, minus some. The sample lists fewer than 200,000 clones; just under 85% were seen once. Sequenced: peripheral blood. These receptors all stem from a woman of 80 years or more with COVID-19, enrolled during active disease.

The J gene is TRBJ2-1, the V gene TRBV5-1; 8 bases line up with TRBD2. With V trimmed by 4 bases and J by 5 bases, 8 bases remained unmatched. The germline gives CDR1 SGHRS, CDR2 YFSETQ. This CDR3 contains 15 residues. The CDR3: CASSRVAGTHNEQFF. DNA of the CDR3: TGCGCCAGCAGCAGAGTAGCGGGAACCCACAATGAGCAGTTCTTC.

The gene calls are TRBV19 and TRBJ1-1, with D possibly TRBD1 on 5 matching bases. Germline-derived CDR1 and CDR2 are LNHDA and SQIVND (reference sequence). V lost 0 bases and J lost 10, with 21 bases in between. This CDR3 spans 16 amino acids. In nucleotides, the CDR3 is TGTGCCAGTAGTATAGACCCCCCACAGGAGGGGACGTCAGCTTTCTTT. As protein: CASSIDPPQEGTSAFF.

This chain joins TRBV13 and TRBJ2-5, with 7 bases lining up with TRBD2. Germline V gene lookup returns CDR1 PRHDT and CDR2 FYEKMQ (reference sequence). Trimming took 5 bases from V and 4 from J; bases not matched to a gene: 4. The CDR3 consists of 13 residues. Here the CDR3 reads CASSLIAGETQYF. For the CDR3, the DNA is TGTGCCAGCAGCCTGATAGCGGGAGAGACCCAGTACTTC.

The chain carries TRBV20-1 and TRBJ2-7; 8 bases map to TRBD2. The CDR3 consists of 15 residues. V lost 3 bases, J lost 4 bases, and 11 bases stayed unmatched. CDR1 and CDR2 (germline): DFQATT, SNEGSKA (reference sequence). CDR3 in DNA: TGCAGTGCTAGTCCCCTCAGACTAGCGAATTACGAGCAGTACTTC. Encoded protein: CSASPLRLANYEQYF.

CDR3 amino acids: CASSLSMTGNYGYTF. CDR3 DNA sequence: TGTGCCAGCAGCCTGTCTATGACAGGTAACTATGGCTACACCTTC. The chain has TRBV3-1 (or the pseudogene TRBV3-2) and TRBJ1-2; perhaps TRBD1 as D (6 bases). The length of the CDR3 is 15 residues. Germline V gene sequence: CDR1 LGHDT, CDR2 YNNKEL (reference sequence). Trimming removed 4 bases from V and 1 base from J, with 13 bases in between.

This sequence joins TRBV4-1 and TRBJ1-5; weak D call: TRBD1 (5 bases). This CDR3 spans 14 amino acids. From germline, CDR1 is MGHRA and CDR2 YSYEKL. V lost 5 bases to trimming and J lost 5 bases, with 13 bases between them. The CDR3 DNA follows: TGCGCCAGCAGCTTCCGGGGGGGGTATCAGCCCCAGCATTTT. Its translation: CASSFRGGYQPQHF.

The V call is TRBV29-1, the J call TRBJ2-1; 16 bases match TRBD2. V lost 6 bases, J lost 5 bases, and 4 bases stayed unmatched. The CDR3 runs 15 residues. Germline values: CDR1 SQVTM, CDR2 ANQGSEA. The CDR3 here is CSVSGTSGRDNEQFF. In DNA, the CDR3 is TGCAGCGTATCCGGGACTAGCGGGAGGGACAATGAGCAGTTCTTC.

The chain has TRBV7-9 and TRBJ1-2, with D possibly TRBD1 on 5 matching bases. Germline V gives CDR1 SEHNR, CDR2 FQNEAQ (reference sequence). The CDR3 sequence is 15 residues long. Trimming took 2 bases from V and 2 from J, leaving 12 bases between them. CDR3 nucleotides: TGTGCCAGCAGCTTACTCGGGGACTCCAACTATGGCTACACCTTC. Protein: CASSLLGDSNYGYTF.

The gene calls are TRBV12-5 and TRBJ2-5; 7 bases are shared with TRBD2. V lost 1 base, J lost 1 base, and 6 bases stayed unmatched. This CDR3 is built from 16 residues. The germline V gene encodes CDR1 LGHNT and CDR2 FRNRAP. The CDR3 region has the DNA TGTGCTAGTGGTTTGGCTACTCCGGGAGGCCAAGAGACCCAGTACTTC. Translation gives CASGLATPGGQETQYF.